The next 32 T cell receptor beta chains were all read from a single sample in a study of control samples from healthy donors and cancer patients. The data were produced by immunoSEQ multiplex PCR, yet TCRdb's version contains in-frame clones alone and is incomplete. The table lists roughly 120,000 clones, about 92% of them singletons, with 1.5% to 2% in the top ten. Sequenced input: PBMCs. The receptors come from a man aged 45 to 65 with head and neck cancer.

The rearrangement joins TRBV6-1 to TRBJ1-1, with D unclear. V lost 1 base to trimming and J lost 6 bases, with 9 bases between them. Germline V gives CDR1 MNHNS, CDR2 SASEGT. This CDR3 contains 13 residues. The CDR3 region is CASSEGGWAEAFF. CDR3 bases: TGTGCCAGCAGTGAAGGGGGATGGGCTGAAGCTTTCTTT.

The chain couples TRBV9 to TRBJ2-1; TRBD1 is a possible D gene (5 bases). Between the trimmed V and J ends, which lost 1 base and 4 bases, there was a span of 12 bases. This CDR3 comprises 15 residues. Germline V gives CDR1 SGDLS, CDR2 YYNGEE. The DNA for the CDR3 is TGTGCCAGCAGCGTACAAGGGGCCGGATACAATGAGCAGTTCTTC. This sequence encodes CASSVQGAGYNEQFF.

The rearrangement links TRBV18 to TRBJ2-3; D is undetermined. CDR1 is KGHSH and CDR2 is LQKENI in the germline V gene. Between the trimmed V and J ends, which lost 1 base and 0 bases, there was a span of 11 bases. This CDR3 has 16 amino acids. CDR3 residues: CASSPRDIPSTDTQYF. The CDR3, as DNA: TGTGCCAGCTCACCACGAGACATCCCTAGCACAGATACGCAGTATTTT.

V and J are TRBV9 and TRBJ2-3; 8 bases match TRBD2. CDR1 SGDLS and CDR2 YYNGEE come from the germline V gene. The CDR3 totals 14 residues. The junction had 5 bases not matched to a gene; V was cut back by 4 bases and J by 4 bases. The CDR3 loop is CASSPGGGPDTQYF. CDR3 in DNA: TGTGCCAGCAGCCCGGGGGGGGGACCAGATACGCAGTATTTT.

The chain recombines TRBV5-1 with TRBJ1-4, with D possibly matching TRBD1 (5 bases). The CDR3 is 14 amino acids. V gave up 3 bases and J gave up 5 bases, with 11 bases separating them. CDR1 SGHRS and CDR2 YFSETQ come from the germline V gene. CDR3 loop: CASSWGESNEKLFF. Here the CDR3 DNA reads TGCGCCAGCAGCTGGGGGGAGTCGAATGAAAAACTGTTTTTT. Full variable domain (remainder filled in from reference TRBV5-1 and TRBJ1-4): KAGVTQTPRYLIKTRGQQVTLSCSPISGHRSVSWYQQTPGQGLQFLFEYFSETQRNKGNFPGRFSGRQFSNSRSEMNVSTLELGDSALYLCASSWGESNEKLFFGSGTQLSVL.

The chain links TRBV6-5 to TRBJ1-5; D gene ambiguous. CDR3 length: 15 residues. Trimming stripped 0 bases from V and 6 bases from J, with 12 bases between. Looked up from germline, CDR1 is MNHEY and CDR2 is SVGAGI. CDR3 in DNA: TGTGCCAGCAGTTACTCGCTCTCATCGAGTCAGCCCCAGCATTTT. This gives the protein CASSYSLSSSQPQHF.

The rearrangement uses TRBV19 and TRBJ2-7; tentative D call: TRBD1 (6 bases). CDR3 length equals 15 residues. Germline V lookup: CDR1 LNHDA, CDR2 SQIVND (reference sequence). Trimming removed 6 bases at V and 3 bases at J, with 18 bases between. The DNA of the CDR3 is TGTGCCAGTAGAGACCAGGGGCATCGAGACTACGAGCAGTACTTC. It is translated as CASRDQGHRDYEQYF.

The chain combines TRBV10-3 with TRBJ2-6; no clear D. The CDR3 contains 16 residues. V was shortened by 4 bases and J by 2 bases, with 12 bases between the two germline ends. Germline CDR1 ENHRY, CDR2 SYGVKD. The CDR3 sequence: CAISGRTSAGANVLTF. The CDR3 DNA reads TGTGCCATCAGTGGCCGTACATCGGCTGGGGCCAACGTCCTGACTTTC.

The sample holds one count of this clone. The genes are TRBV5-1 and TRBJ2-2; possibly TRBD2 for D (6 bases). V was pared by 8 bases and J by 5 bases, with 16 bases between. This CDR3 is 14 amino acids long. Germline loops: CDR1 SGHRS, CDR2 YFSETQ. CDR3 protein: CASTPSGPTGELFF. CDR3 sequence (DNA): TGCGCCAGTACTCCGAGCGGGCCTACCGGGGAGCTGTTTTTT.

J is TRBJ1-1 and V is TRBV9; TRBD1 is a possible D gene (6 bases). Germline loops: CDR1 SGDLS, CDR2 YYNGEE. The CDR3 has 16 residues. V shed 3 bases and J shed 4 bases, with 19 bases lying between them. The CDR3 DNA sequence: TGTGCCAGCAGCGAGGACATAGGGGGTTCGGGCACTGAAGCTTTCTTT. It yields the protein CASSEDIGGSGTEAFF.

The chain uses TRBV2 and TRBJ2-7; 9 positions match TRBD1. In germline, CDR1 is SNHLY, CDR2 FYNNEI. Trimming took 7 bases from V and 5 from J; bases not matched to a gene: 9. The CDR3 covers 14 residues. The CDR3, as DNA: TGTGCCAGCACCTCCGGGACAGGGCGGAACGAGCAGTACTTC. Translating gives CASTSGTGRNEQYF.

The CDR3 region is CAWSVETRLSGYTF. CDR3 nucleotides: TGTGCCTGGAGTGTTGAGACCAGGCTGAGTGGCTACACCTTC. The chain is built from TRBV30 and TRBJ1-2; D is uncertain. V was pared by 0 bases and J by 7 bases, with 15 bases between. Germline V CDR1 and CDR2: GTSNPN, SVGIG (reference sequence). This CDR3 has 14 residues. The variable domain in full, completed from reference TRBV30 and TRBJ1-2, reads SQTIHQWPATLVQPVGSPLSLECTVEGTSNPNLYWYRQAAGRGLQLLFYSVGIGQISSEVPQNLSASRPQDRQFILSSKKLLLSDSGFYLCAWSVETRLSGYTFGSGTRLTVV.

J is TRBJ1-6 and V is TRBV19, with D possibly being TRBD1 (5 bases). Trimming took off 3 bases at V and 13 bases at J, with 13 bases between the two ends. The CDR3 loop spans 13 amino acids. Germline V gives CDR1 LNHDA, CDR2 SQIVND (reference sequence). DNA for the CDR3: TGTGCCAGTAGTATGAATGGGGCTTCGCCCCTCCACTTT. It translates to CASSMNGASPLHF.

This chain joins TRBV6-5 and TRBJ2-1; D remains unclear. V shed 8 bases and J shed 9 bases, with 14 bases lying between them. The V gene's germline CDR1 is MNHEY and CDR2 SVGAGI. The CDR3 is 12 amino acids. CDR3 amino acids: CASDSNQAEQFF. CDR3 in DNA: TGTGCCAGCGACTCAAACCAGGCTGAGCAGTTCTTC.

The rearrangement links TRBV5-4 to TRBJ2-1, with 11 nucleotides matching TRBD1. V dropped 3 bases and J dropped 8; count of bases not matched to a gene: 7. The CDR3 loop spans 15 amino acids. Germline lookup yields CDR1 SGHNT and CDR2 YYREEE (reference sequence). DNA for the CDR3: TGTGCCAGCAGCTCGGACAGGGGGCGATTCGATGAGCAGTTCTTC. Protein sequence: CASSSDRGRFDEQFF.

This sequence joins TRBV18 and TRBJ1-1; D uncertain. The CDR3 is 14 amino acids. V dropped 6 bases and J dropped 1 base, with 12 bases sitting between them. Germline CDR1 and CDR2: KGHSH and LQKENI. For the CDR3, the DNA is TGTGCCAGCTCCCAAGATCGGTGGAACACTGAAGCTTTCTTT. Its translation is CASSQDRWNTEAFF.

The gene calls are TRBV5-1 and TRBJ1-1; 9 positions agree with TRBD1. CDR1 and CDR2 (germline): SGHRS, YFSETQ. This CDR3 has 14 residues. V lost 4 bases and J lost 3; bases outside the gene matches: 4. Written as DNA, the CDR3 is TGCGCCAGCAGCCCTGGGACAGGGTACACTGAAGCTTTCTTT. Protein product: CASSPGTGYTEAFF.

This chain joins TRBV7-2 and TRBJ2-1; 11 bases are shared with TRBD2. Germline loops: CDR1 SGHTA, CDR2 FQGNSA. The V gene end was trimmed by 0 bases and the J gene end by 6 bases; junction bases not matched to a gene: 4. The CDR3 is 16 residues long. The CDR3 DNA reads as TGTGCCAGCAGCTTAGCTTCTAGCGGGGGGTTCAATGAGCAGTTCTTC. Its translation is CASSLASSGGFNEQFF.

V gene TRBV7-2 combines with J gene TRBJ2-7, with D possibly matching TRBD1 (6 bases). Germline V gives CDR1 SGHTA, CDR2 FQGNSA. V was shortened by 5 bases and J by 3 bases, with 14 bases between the two germline ends. The CDR3 sequence is 14 residues long. The chain's CDR3 is CASSPRGHNYEQYF. CDR3 coding DNA: TGTGCCAGCAGCCCCCGGGGACACAACTACGAGCAGTACTTC. The full variable domain, with the rest looked up from reference TRBV7-2 and TRBJ2-7, is GAGVSQSPSNKVTEKGKDVELRCDPISGHTALYWYRQSLGQGLEFLIYFQGNSAPDKSGLPSDRFSAERTGGSVSTLTIQRTQQEDSAVYLCASSPRGHNYEQYFGPGTRLTVT.

The chain links TRBV7-3 to TRBJ2-1; D possibly corresponds to TRBD2 (5 bases). Germline V gene lookup returns CDR1 SGHTA and CDR2 FQGTGA. The CDR3 loop spans 13 amino acids. V was shortened by 7 bases and J by 8 bases, with 15 bases between the two germline ends. This chain's CDR3 is CASTSGGGDEQFF. The CDR3 DNA reads TGTGCCAGCACCAGTGGAGGAGGAGATGAGCAGTTCTTC.

This chain connects TRBV15 to TRBJ1-1; 7 bases match TRBD1. This CDR3 spans 15 amino acids. V shed 3 bases, J shed 6 bases, and the junction held 10 bases outside the gene matches. Germline V gives CDR1 LNHNV, CDR2 YYDKDF (reference sequence). CDR3 bases: TGTGCCACCAGCAGGGACAGGCGGCAGGGGGCTGAAGCTTTCTTT. Translated: CATSRDRRQGAEAFF.

The rearrangement uses TRBV28 and TRBJ2-2, with 9 bases fitting TRBD1. Trimming took 7 bases from V and 5 from J; bases not matched to a gene: 8. CDR3 length: 15 amino acids. The germline gives CDR1 MDHEN, CDR2 SYDVKM. The CDR3 spells CASIPGTGQTGELFF. DNA of the CDR3: TGTGCCAGCATTCCCGGGACAGGGCAAACCGGGGAGCTGTTTTTT.

This chain links TRBV7-2 with TRBJ1-3, with a possible D match to TRBD1 (5 bases). The CDR3 loop spans 16 amino acids. The germline V gene encodes CDR1 SGHTA and CDR2 FQGNSA. Trimming took off 1 base at V and 7 bases at J, with 17 bases between the two ends. The DNA for the CDR3 is TGTGCCAGCAGCTTAGTAATGGACACGGGAAGGAACACCATATATTTT. Its translation is CASSLVMDTGRNTIYF.

V usage is TRBV18 and J usage is TRBJ2-2; 9 bases map to TRBD2. Germline loops: CDR1 KGHSH, CDR2 LQKENI. The CDR3 spans 17 residues. The junction had 9 bases not matched to a gene; V was cut back by 2 bases and J by 5 bases. The CDR3 here is CASSPIAGVKKTGELFF. For the CDR3, the DNA is TGTGCCAGCTCACCAATAGCGGGGGTAAAGAAAACCGGGGAGCTGTTTTTT.

This CDR3 is CASSQDPHGAGAETQYF. The CDR3 nucleotides read TGCGCCAGCAGCCAAGATCCCCATGGGGCGGGGGCGGAGACCCAGTACTTC. The chain uses TRBV4-3 and TRBJ2-5, with D tentatively TRBD2 (7 bases). Germline V CDR1 and CDR2: LGHNA, YSLEER. V was shortened by 0 bases and J by 5 bases, with 19 bases between the two germline ends. This CDR3 region has 17 residues.

The chain is built from TRBV4-3 and TRBJ1-2, with TRBD1 matching over 7 bases. Germline loops: CDR1 LGHNA, CDR2 YSLEER. CDR3 length: 15 amino acids. Trimming cost V 3 bases and J 4 bases; bases outside gene matches: 8. The CDR3 nucleotides are TGCGCCAGCAGCCAGGGACAGACTCCCGCCTATGGCTACACCTTC. The encoded protein is CASSQGQTPAYGYTF.

The V and J genes are TRBV7-6 and TRBJ1-4; TRBD1 might be the D (5 bases). Trimming took off 5 bases at V and 6 bases at J, with 13 bases between the two ends. The germline gives CDR1 SGHVS, CDR2 FNYEAQ. CDR3 length: 14 residues. The CDR3 DNA reads TGTGCCAGCAGCCCCGGGACCCGGGATGAAAAACTGTTTTTT. It codes for CASSPGTRDEKLFF. The full variable domain, in which reference TRBV7-6 and TRBJ1-4 provide the parts outside the CDR3, is GAGVSQSPRYKVTKRGQDVALRCDPISGHVSLYWYRQALGQGPEFLTYFNYEAQQDKSGLPNDRFSAERPEGSISTLTIQRTEQRDSAMYRCASSPGTRDEKLFFGSGTQLSVL.

This chain uses TRBV24-1 with TRBJ2-1, with TRBD2 identical over 12 bases. Germline loops: CDR1 KGHDR, CDR2 SFDVKD. This CDR3 comprises 16 residues. V shed 5 bases and J 6 bases; nucleotides not matched to a gene: 7. The CDR3 region is CATSGWTSGVSNEQFF. Written as DNA, the CDR3 is TGTGCCACCAGTGGCTGGACTAGCGGGGTAAGCAATGAGCAGTTCTTC.

The chain joins TRBV28 to TRBJ2-7; 10 positions agree with TRBD2. V trimming: 8 bases; J trimming: 4 bases; junction bases outside the gene matches: 8. Germline-derived CDR1 and CDR2 are MDHEN and SYDVKM. The CDR3 is 14 amino acids. This chain's CDR3 is CASGKRGGRYEQYF. CDR3 sequence (DNA): TGTGCCAGCGGGAAGCGGGGGGGCCGGTACGAGCAGTACTTC. Filled out from reference TRBV28 and TRBJ2-7, the complete variable domain reads DVKVTQSSRYLVKRTGEKVFLECVQDMDHENMFWYRQDPGLGLRLIYFSYDVKMKEKGDIPEGYSVSREKKERFSLILESASTNQTSMYLCASGKRGGRYEQYFGPGTRLTVT.

This chain connects TRBV4-3 to TRBJ1-2; the match to TRBD1 covers 8 bases. Germline lookup yields CDR1 LGHNA and CDR2 YSLEER. J lost 2 bases, V lost 1 base, and 0 bases had no gene match. This CDR3 is built from 14 residues. The CDR3 reads CASSQGTGNYGYTF. DNA of the CDR3: TGCGCCAGCAGCCAAGGGACAGGGAACTATGGCTACACCTTC.

The rearrangement links TRBV27 to TRBJ2-7, with D maybe TRBD2 (6 bases). CDR3 size: 16 residues. V was cut by 5 bases and J by 2 bases, with 19 bases left in between. CDR1 and CDR2 from the germline V gene are MNHEY and SMNVEV (reference sequence). The CDR3 loop reads CASSVRGATTPYEQYF. The CDR3 DNA is TGTGCCAGCAGTGTCCGCGGGGCCACGACGCCCTACGAGCAGTACTTC.

The chain recombines TRBV2 with TRBJ2-7; 7 nucleotides align to TRBD1. The CDR3 has 14 residues. The J segment lost 1 base and the V segment lost 3 bases, leaving 3 bases of the junction unmatched. Germline-derived CDR1 and CDR2 are SNHLY and FYNNEI. CDR3 sequence (DNA): TGTGCCAGCAGTGAGGACAGGTTTTCCTACGAGCAGTACTTC. It encodes CASSEDRFSYEQYF.